One sample yielded the 10 T cell receptor beta chains listed below, sequenced in a study of blood T cells in healthy people across ages. Using a J-beta primer mix together with a sample-barcoded 5' primer, a second PCR was run for about 7 to 12 cycles. Via MiXCR, TCRdb re-called the 5' RACE reads, giving one row per CDR3 protein. The sample consists of about 970,000 distinct CDR3 sequences, roughly 51% of them appearing once. The sample comprised blood. These receptors originate from a woman aged 55-70 years in good health.

The rearrangement uses TRBV29-1 and TRBJ2-5; 9 bases match TRBD2. Germline CDR1 is SQVTM and CDR2 is ANQGSEA. V dropped 0 bases and J dropped 11; count of bases not matched to a gene: 13. The CDR3 spans 15 residues. The CDR3 nucleotides are TGCAGCGTTGAAGAGGCGGGAGGGCCCTGGCGTGAGCAGTACTTC. Translating it yields CSVEEAGGPWREQYF.

The chain has TRBV6-2 or TRBV6-3 and TRBJ2-3; 13 bases are a match to TRBD2. CDR1 is MNHEY, CDR2 SVGEGT, per germline. J was trimmed by 5 bases and V by 6 bases; bases with no gene match: 5. CDR3 length: 15 residues. CDR3 nucleotides: TGTGCCAGCAGGCCTGGGACTAGCGGGAAAGATACGCAGTATTTT. Residues: CASRPGTSGKDTQYF.

This clonotype came up a few times. The chain carries TRBV18 and TRBJ2-7; TRBD2 agrees at 14 bases. The CDR3 extends over 16 amino acids. Germline V gene sequence: CDR1 KGHSH, CDR2 LQKENI. V gave up 1 base and J gave up 5 bases; unmatched junction bases: 4. CDR3 amino acids: CASSPQGLAGDDEQYF. The CDR3 DNA sequence: TGTGCCAGCTCACCACAGGGACTAGCGGGAGATGACGAGCAGTACTTC.

This rearrangement joins TRBV6-5 to TRBJ2-1; 7 nucleotides match TRBD2. CDR1 MNHEY and CDR2 SVGAGI come from the germline V gene. This CDR3 contains 15 residues. After removal of 8 bases from V and 2 bases from J, the junction contained 9 bases not matched to a gene. In DNA, the CDR3 is TGTGCCAGCTACCCAGGAGCGGGGACCTACAATGAGCAGTTCTTC. Its protein product is CASYPGAGTYNEQFF.

The chain joins TRBV7-6 to TRBJ2-3; TRBD2 matches at 7 bases. Germline V gene sequence: CDR1 SGHVS, CDR2 FNYEAQ. V lost 5 bases and J lost 4; bases outside the gene matches: 9. The CDR3 sequence is 15 residues long. Written as DNA, the CDR3 is TGTGCCAGCAGCCAGCCGGGGGGAAAAGCAGATACGCAGTATTTT. It encodes CASSQPGGKADTQYF.

A few counts support this clonotype. This rearrangement joins TRBV27 to TRBJ1-2; 7 bases align to TRBD1. Germline V CDR1 and CDR2: MNHEY, SMNVEV (reference sequence). J gave up 4 bases and V 2 bases, and 7 bases lay outside the gene matches. There are 15 residues in the CDR3. The CDR3, as DNA: TGTGCCAGCAGTTTAAAGGGGGCGTCCATCTATGGCTACACCTTC. It yields the protein CASSLKGASIYGYTF.

The chain links TRBV20-1 to TRBJ1-2, with D possibly matching TRBD1 (5 bases). The CDR3 loop spans 15 amino acids. Germline V gene sequence: CDR1 DFQATT, CDR2 SNEGSKA (reference sequence). V gave up 4 bases and J gave up 0 bases, with 15 bases separating them. The CDR3 region is CSATEPGAANYGYTF. CDR3 nucleotide sequence: TGCAGTGCTACAGAGCCTGGGGCGGCTAACTATGGCTACACCTTC.

In this sample, this clonotype turned up once. The gene calls are TRBV3-1 and TRBJ2-7; D is possibly TRBD2 (7 bases). The CDR3 loop spans 16 amino acids. The germline gives CDR1 LGHDT, CDR2 YNNKEL (reference sequence). V shed 0 bases and J shed 1 base, with 13 bases lying between them. The chain's CDR3 is CASSQDRGGLSYEQYF. In nucleotides, the CDR3 is TGTGCCAGCAGCCAAGATAGGGGGGGGCTGTCCTACGAGCAGTACTTC.

The V call is TRBV21-1, the J call TRBJ1-4; the D call TRBD1 from the table was never checked on the DNA. TRBV21-1 is noted as a pseudogene. The CDR3 consists of 14 residues. The CDR3 sequence is CASSPDRGREKLFF. For the CDR3, the DNA is TGTGCCAGCAGCCCGGACAGGGGGCGAGAAAAACTGTTTTTT.

The chain uses TRBV7-2 and TRBJ2-6; 8 bases agree with TRBD1. There are 16 residues in the CDR3. The germline V gene has CDR1 SGHTA and CDR2 FQGNSA. After removal of 3 bases from V and 2 bases from J, the junction contained 3 bases not matched to a gene. The CDR3 sequence: CASSLSGGTGANVLTF. The CDR3 region has the DNA TGTGCCAGCAGCTTGTCAGGGGGCACTGGGGCCAACGTCCTGACTTTC.